This entry lists 26 T cell receptor beta chains sequenced from one sample in a study of blood T cells in healthy people across ages. Together with a sample-barcoded 5' primer, a J-beta primer mix was included in a second PCR lasting about 7 to 11 cycles. TCRdb called the 5' RACE reads again in MiXCR, with one record for every CDR3 protein. The sample carries about 640,000 distinct CDR3 sequences, roughly 43% recorded once. Sample: blood. These receptor sequences come from a man aged 80 or over in good health.

The CDR3 DNA reads TGTGCCAGCAGCCAAGTGCAAAGCGGGAGCGGCGAGCAGTACTTC. Amino acid sequence: CASSQVQSGSGEQYF. The chain recombines TRBV3-1 with TRBJ2-7; 8 bases match TRBD2. This CDR3 has 15 amino acids. Trimming cost V 1 base and J 6 bases; bases outside gene matches: 8. Germline assignment: CDR1 LGHDT and CDR2 YNNKEL (reference sequence).

The chain joins TRBV20-1 to TRBJ2-1; TRBD2 agrees at 11 bases. Per germline, CDR1 DFQATT and CDR2 SNEGSKA (reference sequence). With V trimmed by 3 bases and J by 1 base, 14 bases remained unmatched. This CDR3 region has 19 residues. CDR3 coding DNA: TGCAGTGCTAGGACCCAACTAGCGGGAGTTATAGAGTCCTACAATGAGCAGTTCTTC. It specifies CSARTQLAGVIESYNEQFF.

This clonotype was observed many times. The gene calls are TRBV29-1 and TRBJ2-5; D is perhaps TRBD1 (7 bases). The V end lost 4 bases, the J end lost 4 bases, and 13 bases lay between the germline ends. Germline V CDR1 and CDR2: SQVTM, ANQGSEA. This CDR3 spans 13 amino acids. Here the CDR3 DNA reads TGCAGCGTTGGAGCAGGGGGAGGAGAGACCCAGTACTTC. Its translation is CSVGAGGGETQYF. Full variable domain (outside the CDR3, taken from reference TRBV29-1 and TRBJ2-5): SAVISQKPSRDICQRGTSLTIQCQVDSQVTMMFWYRQQPGQSLTLIATANQGSEATYESGFVIDKFPISRPNLTFSTLTVSNMSPEDSSIYLCSVGAGGGETQYFGPGTRLLVL.

This rearrangement joins TRBV20-1 to TRBJ2-7, with 12 bases matching TRBD2. The CDR3 is 14 residues long. J lost 2 bases, V lost 6 bases, and 5 bases had no gene match. Germline values: CDR1 DFQATT, CDR2 SNEGSKA (reference sequence). CDR3 in DNA: TGCAGTGCCCGACTAGCGGGAGATACCTACGAGCAGTACTTC. It yields the protein CSARLAGDTYEQYF.

This clonotype was seen ten or more times. The V and J genes are TRBV4-3 and TRBJ2-1; 9 positions agree with TRBD2. The trim removed 1 base at V and 7 bases at J, leaving 8 bases unmatched. CDR1 is LGHNA, CDR2 YSLEER, per germline. The CDR3 extends over 16 amino acids. CDR3 sequence: CASSQVAGGPGNEQFF. In DNA form, the CDR3 reads TGCGCCAGCAGCCAAGTGGCGGGGGGGCCGGGGAATGAGCAGTTCTTC.

This clonotype was seen only a few times. The rearrangement uses TRBV5-1 and TRBJ2-7; D may correspond to TRBD1 or TRBD2 (5 bases each). This CDR3 comprises 18 residues. The germline V gene encodes CDR1 SGHRS and CDR2 YFSETQ. The V end lost 0 bases, the J end lost 0 bases, and 19 bases lay between the germline ends. CDR3 loop: CASSLGQGRGGGSYEQYF. The CDR3 nucleotides read TGCGCCAGCAGCTTGGGGCAGGGTCGGGGCGGAGGCTCCTACGAGCAGTACTTC. Using reference TRBV5-1 and TRBJ2-7 for the parts outside the CDR3, the full variable domain is KAGVTQTPRYLIKTRGQQVTLSCSPISGHRSVSWYQQTPGQGLQFLFEYFSETQRNKGNFPGRFSGRQFSNSRSEMNVSTLELGDSALYLCASSLGQGRGGGSYEQYFGPGTRLTVT.

For the CDR3, the DNA is TGTGCCAGCAGTTATCAACCGGGACAGGGTGAAGATACGCAGTATTTT. Its protein product is CASSYQPGQGEDTQYF. The chain combines TRBV6-2 or TRBV6-3 with TRBJ2-3; 9 bases are shared with TRBD1. The CDR3 totals 16 residues. The germline gives CDR1 MNHEY, CDR2 SVGEGT. V gave up 3 bases and J gave up 5 bases; unmatched junction bases: 9.

Comments on this clonotype: One junction end disagrees with the germline gene, perhaps due to a read error. The chain couples TRBV2 to TRBJ2-3; D perhaps matches TRBD2 (6 bases). Germline lookup yields CDR1 SNHLY and CDR2 FYNNEI. The CDR3 contains 13 residues. CDR3 sequence: CASSERDSETQYF. The CDR3 DNA reads as TGTGCCAGCAGTGAACGGGACTCAGAGACGCAGTATTTT.

J is TRBJ2-7 and V is TRBV27; 12 nucleotides align to TRBD2. J lost 4 bases, V lost 4 bases, and 8 bases had no gene match. This CDR3 has 16 amino acids. Germline loops: CDR1 MNHEY, CDR2 SMNVEV (reference sequence). CDR3 in DNA: TGTGCCAGCAGTTCCTACGGGACTAGCGGGCATTACGAGCAGTACTTC. Its protein is CASSSYGTSGHYEQYF.

J is TRBJ2-1 and V is TRBV7-2; 15 bases agree with TRBD2. V dropped 5 bases and J dropped 8; count of bases not matched to a gene: 7. Germline-derived CDR1 and CDR2 are SGHTA and FQGNSA. The CDR3 consists of 16 residues. The DNA for the CDR3 is TGTGCCAGCAGCCCTTGGACTAGCGGGAGGGGAGATGAGCAGTTCTTC. Translated: CASSPWTSGRGDEQFF.

The chain is built from TRBV7-9 and TRBJ1-5; the D gene is possibly TRBD1 (5 bases). The V end lost 8 bases, the J end lost 5 bases, and 19 bases lay between the germline ends. The CDR3 has 15 residues. From germline, CDR1 is SEHNR and CDR2 FQNEAQ (reference sequence). CDR3 in DNA: TGTGCCAGCGTGTTGTCTCCTGTCAGGGATCAGCCCCAGCATTTT. This translates into CASVLSPVRDQPQHF.

This rearrangement joins TRBV7-6 to TRBJ1-2; weak D call: TRBD1 (5 bases). The germline gives CDR1 SGHVS, CDR2 FNYEAQ. The CDR3 runs 14 residues. V was trimmed by 5 bases and J by 6 bases, leaving 16 bases between them. CDR3 amino acids: CASSPDSRGDGYTF. The CDR3 nucleotides are TGTGCCAGCAGCCCAGACAGCCGCGGGGATGGCTACACCTTC.

This clonotype has at least ten counts. This chain joins TRBV12-3 or TRBV12-4 and TRBJ2-3; 7 bases match TRBD2. The junction had 7 bases not matched to a gene; V was cut back by 2 bases and J by 2 bases. The CDR3 contains 16 residues. The CDR3 region is CASSLRPSGITDTQYF. The CDR3 DNA is TGTGCCAGCAGTTTAAGGCCTAGCGGTATCACAGATACGCAGTATTTT.

This sequence joins TRBV5-1 and TRBJ1-2; D unclear. Germline V gene sequence: CDR1 SGHRS, CDR2 YFSETQ. The V end was cut by 0 bases, the J end by 4 bases, with 13 bases between. This CDR3 contains 15 residues. The chain's CDR3 is CASSLAGGEVYGYTF. CDR3 nucleotide sequence: TGCGCCAGCAGCTTGGCAGGTGGCGAGGTCTATGGCTACACCTTC.

This chain joins TRBV11-2 and TRBJ2-3, with TRBD1 as a possible D gene (5 bases). CDR1 is SGHAT, CDR2 FQNNGV, per germline. CDR3 length: 16 residues. The V end lost 2 bases, the J end lost 2 bases, and 14 bases lay between the germline ends. The CDR3 DNA follows: TGTGCCAGCAGCTTAAATCTCGCAGGGTCCACAGATACGCAGTATTTT. Amino acid sequence: CASSLNLAGSTDTQYF.

The chain couples TRBV7-2 to TRBJ2-7; D is possibly TRBD2 (5 bases). This CDR3 has 11 amino acids. V lost 8 bases, J lost 4 bases, and 9 bases lay in between. Looked up from germline, CDR1 is SGHTA and CDR2 is FQGNSA. The CDR3 region is CASATGYEQYF. The CDR3 region has the DNA TGTGCCAGCGCAACGGGGTACGAGCAGTACTTC. The full variable domain, with the rest looked up from reference TRBV7-2 and TRBJ2-7, is GAGVSQSPSNKVTEKGKDVELRCDPISGHTALYWYRQSLGQGLEFLIYFQGNSAPDKSGLPSDRFSAERTGGSVSTLTIQRTQQEDSAVYLCASATGYEQYFGPGTRLTVT.

The chain employs TRBV29-1 and TRBJ2-2; 13 bases align to TRBD2. The CDR3 has 17 residues. V dropped 4 bases and J dropped 0; count of bases not matched to a gene: 5. Germline lookup yields CDR1 SQVTM and CDR2 ANQGSEA. The CDR3 loop is CSVVRTSGGANTGELFF. In DNA form, the CDR3 reads TGCAGCGTTGTAAGGACTAGCGGGGGAGCGAACACCGGGGAGCTGTTTTTT.

The V call is TRBV6-5, the J call TRBJ2-7; possibly TRBD1 for D (5 bases). Germline values: CDR1 MNHEY, CDR2 SVGAGI. Between the trimmed V and J ends, which lost 6 bases and 5 bases, there was a span of 20 bases. This CDR3 has 15 residues. The CDR3 sequence: CASRCYRWGADEQYF. CDR3 coding DNA: TGTGCCAGCAGATGCTACCGTTGGGGCGCGGACGAGCAGTACTTC.

The genes are TRBV4-2 and TRBJ2-3; 7 nucleotides align to TRBD1. The ends lost 1 base at V and 6 bases at J; junction bases unmatched: 7. Per germline, CDR1 LGHNA and CDR2 YNFKEQ. The CDR3 consists of 15 residues. The DNA of the CDR3 is TGTGCCAGCAGCCAAGCGTGGACAGGCTCGGATACGCAGTATTTT. The encoded protein is CASSQAWTGSDTQYF.

This clonotype was seen many times. The chain recombines TRBV6-2 or TRBV6-3 with TRBJ2-3; D is ambiguous. This CDR3 spans 13 amino acids. V dropped 6 bases and J dropped 2 bases, with 9 bases sitting between them. Germline V gene lookup returns CDR1 MNHEY and CDR2 SVGEGT. CDR3 DNA: TGTGCCAGCAGGGCCAGCACCACAGATACGCAGTATTTT. It codes for CASRASTTDTQYF.

This rearrangement joins TRBV28 to TRBJ2-3; 7 bases align to TRBD2. Germline V CDR1 and CDR2: MDHEN, SYDVKM. This CDR3 spans 14 amino acids. V lost 6 bases and J lost 0; bases outside the gene matches: 3. The CDR3 nucleotides read TGTGCCAGCAGGAGCGGGACTAGCACAGATACGCAGTATTTT. Translation: CASRSGTSTDTQYF.

V is TRBV18 and J is TRBJ2-5; maybe TRBD2 (6 bases). This CDR3 is built from 15 residues. The V end was cut by 4 bases, the J end by 2 bases, with 14 bases between. CDR1 KGHSH and CDR2 LQKENI come from the germline V gene. CDR3 sequence (DNA): TGTGCCAGCTCACTCCGGAGGAGGGATCAAGAGACCCAGTACTTC. It translates to CASSLRRRDQETQYF.

This clonotype has more than one count but fewer than ten. The V gene is TRBV7-9, the J gene TRBJ1-2, with TRBD1 matching over 11 bases. Germline V gene sequence: CDR1 SEHNR, CDR2 FQNEAQ (reference sequence). The ends lost 5 bases at V and 6 bases at J; junction bases unmatched: 5. There are 14 residues in the CDR3. This chain's CDR3 is CASSNPGQGDGYTF. The CDR3 bases are TGTGCCAGCAGCAACCCGGGACAGGGGGATGGCTACACCTTC.

With regard to this clonotype: The junction shows a germline mismatch at one end, possibly a read error. V usage is TRBV10-3 and J usage is TRBJ1-1; D is uncertain. The germline gives CDR1 ENHRY, CDR2 SYGVKD. The CDR3 totals 12 residues. The CDR3 DNA is TGTGCCATCAGTGAGTACCAGACTGTAGCTTTCTTT. Translation: CAISEYQTVAFF.

V and J are TRBV7-9 and TRBJ2-5; D call uncertain. Germline V gene sequence: CDR1 SEHNR, CDR2 FQNEAQ (reference sequence). V lost 5 bases, J lost 4 bases, and 11 bases lay in between. This CDR3 comprises 13 residues. The chain's CDR3 is CASSKGAGETQYF. As DNA, the CDR3 is TGTGCCAGCAGCAAGGGTGCTGGAGAGACCCAGTACTTC. Full variable domain (missing parts from reference TRBV7-9 and TRBJ2-5): DTGVSQNPRHKITKRGQNVTFRCDPISEHNRLYWYRQTLGQGPEFLTYFQNEAQLEKSRLLSDRFSAERPKGSFSTLEIQRTEQGDSAMYLCASSKGAGETQYFGPGTRLLVL.

This chain connects TRBV27 to TRBJ1-4, with TRBD1 matching over 9 bases. CDR3 size: 16 residues. Germline lookup yields CDR1 MNHEY and CDR2 SMNVEV (reference sequence). With 5 bases clipped from V and 3 bases from J, the junction kept 7 bases outside the gene matches. The CDR3 DNA is TGTGCCAGCAGTCCAACGAGGACAGGGGCTAATGAAAAACTGTTTTTT. As protein: CASSPTRTGANEKLFF.